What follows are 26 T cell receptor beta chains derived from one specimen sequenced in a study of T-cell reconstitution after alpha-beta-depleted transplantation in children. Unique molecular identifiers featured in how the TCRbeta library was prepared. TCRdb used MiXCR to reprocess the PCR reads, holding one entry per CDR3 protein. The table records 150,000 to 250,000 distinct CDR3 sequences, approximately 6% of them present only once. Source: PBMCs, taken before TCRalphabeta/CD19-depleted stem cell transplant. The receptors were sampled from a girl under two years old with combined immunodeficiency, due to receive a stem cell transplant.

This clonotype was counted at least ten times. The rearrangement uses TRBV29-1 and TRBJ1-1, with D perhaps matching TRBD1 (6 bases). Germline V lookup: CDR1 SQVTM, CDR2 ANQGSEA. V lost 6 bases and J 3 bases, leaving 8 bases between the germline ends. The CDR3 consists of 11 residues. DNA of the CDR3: TGCAGCGTAGGACAGTACACTGAAGCTTTCTTT. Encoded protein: CSVGQYTEAFF.

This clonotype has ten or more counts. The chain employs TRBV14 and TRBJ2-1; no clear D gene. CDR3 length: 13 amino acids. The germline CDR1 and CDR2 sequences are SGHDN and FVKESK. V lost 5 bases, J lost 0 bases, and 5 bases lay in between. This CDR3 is CASSKSSYNEQFF. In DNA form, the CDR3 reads TGTGCCAGCAGCAAGAGCTCCTACAATGAGCAGTTCTTC.

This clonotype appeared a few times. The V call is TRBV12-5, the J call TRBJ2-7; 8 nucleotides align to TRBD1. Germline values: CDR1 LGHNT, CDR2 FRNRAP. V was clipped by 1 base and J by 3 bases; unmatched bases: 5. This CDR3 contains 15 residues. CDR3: CASGLGTGSHYEQYF. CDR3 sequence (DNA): TGTGCTAGTGGTTTGGGGACAGGGAGTCACTACGAGCAGTACTTC.

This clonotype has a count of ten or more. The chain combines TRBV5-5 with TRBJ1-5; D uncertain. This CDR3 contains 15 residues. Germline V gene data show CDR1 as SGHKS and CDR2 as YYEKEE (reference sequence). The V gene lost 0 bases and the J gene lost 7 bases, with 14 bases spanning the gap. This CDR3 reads CASSLALWRNQPQHF. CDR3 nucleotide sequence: TGTGCCAGCAGCTTGGCCTTATGGAGGAACCAGCCCCAGCATTTT.

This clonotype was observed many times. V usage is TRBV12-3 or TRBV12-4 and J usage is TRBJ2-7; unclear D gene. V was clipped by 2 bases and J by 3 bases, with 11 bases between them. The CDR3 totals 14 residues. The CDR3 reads CASSLLGSVYEQYF. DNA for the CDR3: TGTGCCAGCAGTTTATTAGGGTCGGTCTACGAGCAGTACTTC.

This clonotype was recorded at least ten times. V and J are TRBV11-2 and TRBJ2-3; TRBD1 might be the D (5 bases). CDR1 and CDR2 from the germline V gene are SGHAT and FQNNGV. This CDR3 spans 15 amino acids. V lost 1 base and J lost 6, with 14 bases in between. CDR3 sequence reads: CASSLATRAVDTQYF. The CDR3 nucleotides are TGTGCCAGCAGCTTAGCAACCAGGGCGGTGGATACGCAGTATTTT.

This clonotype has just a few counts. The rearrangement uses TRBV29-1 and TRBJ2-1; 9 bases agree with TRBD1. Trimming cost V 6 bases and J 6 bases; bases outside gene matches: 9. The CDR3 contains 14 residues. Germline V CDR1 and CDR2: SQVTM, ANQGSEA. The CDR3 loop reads CSVEGQGAVNEQFF. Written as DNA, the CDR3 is TGCAGCGTAGAGGGACAGGGTGCCGTCAATGAGCAGTTCTTC.

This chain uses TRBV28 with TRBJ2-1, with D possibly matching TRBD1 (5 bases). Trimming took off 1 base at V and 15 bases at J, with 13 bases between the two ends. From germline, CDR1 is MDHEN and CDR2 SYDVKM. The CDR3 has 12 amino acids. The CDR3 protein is CASSLLEDNLFF. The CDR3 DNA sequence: TGTGCCAGCAGTTTATTAGAGGACAATCTGTTCTTC.

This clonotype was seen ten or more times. The CDR3 region has the DNA TGCGCCAGCAGCCAAGAACGTGGGAGTCCCCCGACAGATACGCAGTATTTT. Amino acids: CASSQERGSPPTDTQYF. The V gene is TRBV4-3, the J gene TRBJ2-3, with D possibly matching TRBD2 (5 bases). The V gene's germline CDR1 is LGHNA and CDR2 YSLEER. V was clipped by 0 bases and J by 3 bases, with 16 bases between them. The CDR3 length is 17 residues.

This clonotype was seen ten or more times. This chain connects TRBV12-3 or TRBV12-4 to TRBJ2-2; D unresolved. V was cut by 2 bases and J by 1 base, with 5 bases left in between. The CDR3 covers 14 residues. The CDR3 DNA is TGTGCCAGCAGTTTACCCCTGAACACCGGGGAGCTGTTTTTT. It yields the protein CASSLPLNTGELFF.

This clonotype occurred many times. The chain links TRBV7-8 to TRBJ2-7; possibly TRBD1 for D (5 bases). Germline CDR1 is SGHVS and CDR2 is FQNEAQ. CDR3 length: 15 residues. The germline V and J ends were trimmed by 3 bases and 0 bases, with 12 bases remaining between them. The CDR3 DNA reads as TGTGCCAGCAGCTTGCAAGGGGTTCTCTCCTACGAGCAGTACTTC. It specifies CASSLQGVLSYEQYF.

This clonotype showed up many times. CDR3 residues: CASSLAGGDTQYF. Written as DNA, the CDR3 is TGTGCCAGCAGCTTAGCGGGGGGAGATACGCAGTATTTT. The V call is TRBV5-6, the J call TRBJ2-3; TRBD2 aligns across 9 bases. The CDR3 totals 13 residues. Germline lookup yields CDR1 SGHDT and CDR2 YYEEEE. The trim removed 2 bases at V and 5 bases at J, leaving 0 bases unmatched. Full variable domain (outside the CDR3, taken from reference TRBV5-6 and TRBJ2-3): DAGVTQSPTHLIKTRGQQVTLRCSPKSGHDTVSWYQQALGQGPQFIFQYYEEEERQRGNFPDRFSGHQFPNYSSELNVNALLLGDSALYLCASSLAGGDTQYFGPGTRLTVL.

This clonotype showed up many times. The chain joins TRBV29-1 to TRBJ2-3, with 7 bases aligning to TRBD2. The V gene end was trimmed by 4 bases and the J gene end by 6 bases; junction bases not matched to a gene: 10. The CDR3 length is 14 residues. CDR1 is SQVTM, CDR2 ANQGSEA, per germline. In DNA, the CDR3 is TGCAGCGTTGTCAGGGTAGCGGGCTATGATACGCAGTATTTT. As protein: CSVVRVAGYDTQYF.

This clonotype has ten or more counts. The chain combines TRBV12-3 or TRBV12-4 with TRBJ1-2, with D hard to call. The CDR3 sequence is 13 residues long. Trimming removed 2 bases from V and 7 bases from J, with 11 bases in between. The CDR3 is CASSLPPASGYTF. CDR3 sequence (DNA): TGTGCCAGCAGTTTACCCCCGGCGAGTGGCTACACCTTC.

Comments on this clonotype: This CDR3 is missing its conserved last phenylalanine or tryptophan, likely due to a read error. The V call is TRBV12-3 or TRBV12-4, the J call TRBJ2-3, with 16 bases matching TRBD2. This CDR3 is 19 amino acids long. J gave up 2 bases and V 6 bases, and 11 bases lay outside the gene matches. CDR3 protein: CASSYKGLAGGPHTDTQYL. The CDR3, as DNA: TGTGCCAGCAGCTACAAGGGACTAGCGGGAGGGCCCCACACAGATACGCAGTATCTT.

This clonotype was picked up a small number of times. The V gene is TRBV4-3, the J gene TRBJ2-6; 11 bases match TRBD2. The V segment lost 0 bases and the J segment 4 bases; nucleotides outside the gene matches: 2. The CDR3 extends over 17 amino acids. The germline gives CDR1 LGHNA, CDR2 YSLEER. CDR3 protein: CASSQDPSGRGANVLTF. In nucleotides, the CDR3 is TGCGCCAGCAGCCAAGATCCTAGCGGGAGGGGGGCCAACGTCCTGACTTTC.

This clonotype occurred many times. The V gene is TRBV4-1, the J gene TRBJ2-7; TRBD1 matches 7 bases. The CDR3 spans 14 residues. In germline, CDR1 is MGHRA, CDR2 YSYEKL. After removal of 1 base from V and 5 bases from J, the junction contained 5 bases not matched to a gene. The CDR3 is CASSQGDRAHEQYF. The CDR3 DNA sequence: TGCGCCAGCAGCCAAGGAGACAGGGCCCACGAGCAGTACTTC.

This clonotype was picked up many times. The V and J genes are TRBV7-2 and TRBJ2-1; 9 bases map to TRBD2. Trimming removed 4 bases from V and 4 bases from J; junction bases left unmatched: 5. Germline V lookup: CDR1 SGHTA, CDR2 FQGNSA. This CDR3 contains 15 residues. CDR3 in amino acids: CASSSELAGYNEQFF. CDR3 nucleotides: TGTGCCAGCAGCTCTGAGCTAGCGGGGTACAATGAGCAGTTCTTC.

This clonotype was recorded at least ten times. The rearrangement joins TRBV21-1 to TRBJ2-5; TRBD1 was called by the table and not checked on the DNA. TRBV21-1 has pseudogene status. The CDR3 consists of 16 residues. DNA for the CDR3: TGTGCCAGCAGCAATTGTCCAGCCCGGCGCGGAGAGACCCAGTACTTC. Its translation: CASSNCPARRGETQYF.

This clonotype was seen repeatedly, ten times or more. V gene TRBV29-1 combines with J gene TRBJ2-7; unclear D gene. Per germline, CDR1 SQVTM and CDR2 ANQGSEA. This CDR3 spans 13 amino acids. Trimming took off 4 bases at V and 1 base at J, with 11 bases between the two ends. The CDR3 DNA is TGCAGCGTTGCGGCAGGTCCTTCCTACGAGCAGTACTTC. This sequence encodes CSVAAGPSYEQYF.

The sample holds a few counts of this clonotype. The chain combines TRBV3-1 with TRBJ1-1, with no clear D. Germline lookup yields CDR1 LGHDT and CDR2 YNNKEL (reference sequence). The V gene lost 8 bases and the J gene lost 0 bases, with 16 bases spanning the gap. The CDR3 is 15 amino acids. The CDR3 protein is CASCPPGRLNTEAFF. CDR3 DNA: TGTGCCAGCTGCCCCCCCGGCAGGCTGAACACTGAAGCTTTCTTT.

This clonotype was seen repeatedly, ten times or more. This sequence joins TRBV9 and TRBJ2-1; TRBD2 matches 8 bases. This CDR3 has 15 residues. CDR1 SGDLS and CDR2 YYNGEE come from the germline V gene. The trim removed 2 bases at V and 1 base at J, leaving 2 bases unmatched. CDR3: CASSVSGASYNEQFF. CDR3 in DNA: TGTGCCAGCAGCGTTAGCGGGGCTTCCTACAATGAGCAGTTCTTC.

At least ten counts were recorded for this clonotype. CDR3 loop: CASSPARTGGYEQYF. The CDR3 region has the DNA TGTGCCAGCTCACCGGCGCGGACAGGGGGCTACGAGCAGTACTTC. The rearrangement links TRBV18 to TRBJ2-7, with 10 bases matching TRBD1. The CDR3 is 15 amino acids. CDR1 and CDR2 (germline): KGHSH, LQKENI. The ends lost 3 bases at V and 3 bases at J; junction bases unmatched: 5.

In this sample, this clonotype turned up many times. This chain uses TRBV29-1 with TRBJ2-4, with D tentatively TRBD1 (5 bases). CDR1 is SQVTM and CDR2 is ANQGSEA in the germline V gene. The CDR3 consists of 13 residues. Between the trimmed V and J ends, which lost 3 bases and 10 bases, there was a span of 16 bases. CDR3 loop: CSVERQPVGIQYF. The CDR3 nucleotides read TGCAGCGTTGAGAGACAGCCTGTAGGGATTCAGTACTTC.

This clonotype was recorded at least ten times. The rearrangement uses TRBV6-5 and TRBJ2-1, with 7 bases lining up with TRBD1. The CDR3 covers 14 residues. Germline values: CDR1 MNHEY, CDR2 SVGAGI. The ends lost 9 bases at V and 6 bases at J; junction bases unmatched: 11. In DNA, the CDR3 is TGTGCCAGTTCGTACAGGGGATGGAGCAATGAGCAGTTCTTC. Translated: CASSYRGWSNEQFF.

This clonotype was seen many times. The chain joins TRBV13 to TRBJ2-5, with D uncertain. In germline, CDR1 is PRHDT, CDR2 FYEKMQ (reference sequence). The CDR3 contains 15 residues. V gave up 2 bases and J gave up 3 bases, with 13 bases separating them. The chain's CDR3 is CASSLSKWPEETQYF. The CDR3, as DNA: TGTGCCAGCAGCTTATCGAAGTGGCCCGAAGAGACCCAGTACTTC.